What follows is one T cell receptor beta chain and its context. Original processing notes: It was from reference gene primer amplification that nucleated cell counts were estimated. The method was immunoSEQ multiplex PCR; TCRdb's version includes in-frame clones alone and lacks a portion of them. V, J and clone size were drawn from that table, and D and trimming were deduced from the DNA. The table shows some 150,000 clones, with 70% to 80% occurring only once. This record belongs to a study of blood T cell repertoires in COVID-19. About the study: Collection of acute and convalescent COVID-19 samples took place in the United States, Italy and Spain. The cDNA or gDNA used as material had been derived from T cells, B-cell-depleted T cells, or PBMCs.

CDR3 length: 15 residues. The ends lost 4 bases at V and 2 bases at J; junction bases unmatched: 7. CDR1 is MGHRA, CDR2 YSYEKL, per germline. Enrollment of patients from Seattle took place during active infection, with longitudinal follow-up. The origin of this receptor is a woman in her 70s with COVID-19, enrolled during active disease. This chain links TRBV4-1 with TRBJ1-2, with TRBD1 identical over 7 bases. Sequencing was carried out using peripheral blood. CDR3 sequence: CASSLDPGGNYGYTF. Written as DNA, the CDR3 is TGCGCCAGCAGCCTAGACCCAGGGGGGAACTATGGCTACACCTTC.